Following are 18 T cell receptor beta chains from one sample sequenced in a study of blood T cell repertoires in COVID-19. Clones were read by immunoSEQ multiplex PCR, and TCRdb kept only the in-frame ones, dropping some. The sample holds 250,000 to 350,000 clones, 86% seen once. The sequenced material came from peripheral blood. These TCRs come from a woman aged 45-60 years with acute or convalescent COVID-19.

As DNA, the CDR3 is TGTGCCAGCAGCTTGTGGGGGACTAGCGGGAGGGTGAAATACATTCAGTACTTC. Translated: CASSLWGTSGRVKYIQYF. The genes are TRBV5-6 and TRBJ2-4; 16 bases map to TRBD2. The CDR3 has 18 amino acids. V was clipped by 1 base and J by 8 bases; unmatched bases: 9. Germline V gene lookup returns CDR1 SGHDT and CDR2 YYEEEE.

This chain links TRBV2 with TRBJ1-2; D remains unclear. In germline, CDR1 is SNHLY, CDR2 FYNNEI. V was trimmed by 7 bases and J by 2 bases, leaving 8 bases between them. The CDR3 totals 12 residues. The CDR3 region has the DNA TGTGCCAGCAATCGGGAAAACTATGGCTACACCTTC. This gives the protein CASNRENYGYTF.

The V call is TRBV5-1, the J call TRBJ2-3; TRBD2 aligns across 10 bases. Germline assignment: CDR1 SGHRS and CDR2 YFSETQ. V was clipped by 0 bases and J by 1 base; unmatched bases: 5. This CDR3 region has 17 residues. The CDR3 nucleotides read TGCGCCAGCAGCTTGGCCAGGACTAGCGGAGGCACAGATACGCAGTATTTT. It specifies CASSLARTSGGTDTQYF. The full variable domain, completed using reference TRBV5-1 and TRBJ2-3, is KAGVTQTPRYLIKTRGQQVTLSCSPISGHRSVSWYQQTPGQGLQFLFEYFSETQRNKGNFPGRFSGRQFSNSRSEMNVSTLELGDSALYLCASSLARTSGGTDTQYFGPGTRLTVL.

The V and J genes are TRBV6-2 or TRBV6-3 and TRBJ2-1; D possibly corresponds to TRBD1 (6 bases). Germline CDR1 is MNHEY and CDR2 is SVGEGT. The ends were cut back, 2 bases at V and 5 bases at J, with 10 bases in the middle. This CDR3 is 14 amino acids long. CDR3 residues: CASSYLRTDNEQFF. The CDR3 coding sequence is TGTGCCAGCAGTTACCTTCGGACAGACAATGAGCAGTTCTTC.

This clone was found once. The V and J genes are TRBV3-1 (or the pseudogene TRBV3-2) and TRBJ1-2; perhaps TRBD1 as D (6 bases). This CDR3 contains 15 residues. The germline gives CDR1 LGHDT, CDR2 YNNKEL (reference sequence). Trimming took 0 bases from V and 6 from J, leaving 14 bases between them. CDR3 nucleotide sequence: TGTGCCAGCAGCCAAGAAGCAGGGGCGAGAGATGGCTACACCTTC. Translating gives CASSQEAGARDGYTF.

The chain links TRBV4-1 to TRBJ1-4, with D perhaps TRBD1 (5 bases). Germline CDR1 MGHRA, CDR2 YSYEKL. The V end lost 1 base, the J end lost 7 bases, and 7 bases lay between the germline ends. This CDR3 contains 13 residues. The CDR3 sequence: CASSQATVEKLFF. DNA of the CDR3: TGCGCCAGCAGCCAAGCGACAGTTGAAAAACTGTTTTTT.

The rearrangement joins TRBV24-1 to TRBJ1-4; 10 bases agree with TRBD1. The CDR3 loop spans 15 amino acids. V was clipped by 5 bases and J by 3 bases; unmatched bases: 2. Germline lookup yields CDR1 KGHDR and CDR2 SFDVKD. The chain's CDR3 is CATSAGTGANEKLFF. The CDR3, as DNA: TGTGCCACCAGTGCCGGGACAGGGGCTAATGAAAAACTGTTTTTT.

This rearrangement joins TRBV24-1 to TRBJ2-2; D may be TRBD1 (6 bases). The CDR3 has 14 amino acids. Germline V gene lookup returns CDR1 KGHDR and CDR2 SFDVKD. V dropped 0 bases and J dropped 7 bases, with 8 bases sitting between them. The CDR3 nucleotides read TGTGCCACCAGTGATTTGAGCAGGGGCGGGGAGCTGTTTTTT. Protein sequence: CATSDLSRGGELFF.

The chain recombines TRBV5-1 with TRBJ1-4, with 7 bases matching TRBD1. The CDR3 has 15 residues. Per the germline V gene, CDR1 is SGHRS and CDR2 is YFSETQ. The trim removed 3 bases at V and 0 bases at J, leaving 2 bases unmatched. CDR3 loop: CASSYGTATNEKLFF. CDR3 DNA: TGCGCCAGCAGCTACGGGACAGCAACTAATGAAAAACTGTTTTTT.

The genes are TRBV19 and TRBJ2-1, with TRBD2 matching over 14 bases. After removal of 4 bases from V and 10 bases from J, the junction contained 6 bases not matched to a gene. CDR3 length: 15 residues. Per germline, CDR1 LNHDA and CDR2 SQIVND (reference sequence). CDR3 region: CASSNGLAGGREQFF. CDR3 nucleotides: TGTGCCAGTAGTAACGGACTAGCGGGAGGTCGGGAGCAGTTCTTC.

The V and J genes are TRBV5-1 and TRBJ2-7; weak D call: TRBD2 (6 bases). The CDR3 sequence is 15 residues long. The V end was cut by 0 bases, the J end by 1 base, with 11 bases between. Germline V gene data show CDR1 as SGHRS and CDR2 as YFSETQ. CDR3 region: CASSLDGTASYEQYF. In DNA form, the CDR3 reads TGCGCCAGCAGCTTGGATGGGACTGCTTCCTACGAGCAGTACTTC.

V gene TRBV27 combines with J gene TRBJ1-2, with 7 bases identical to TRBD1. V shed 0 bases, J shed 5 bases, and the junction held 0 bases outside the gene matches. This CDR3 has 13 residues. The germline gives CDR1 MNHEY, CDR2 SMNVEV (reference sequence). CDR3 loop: CASSLSRGYGYTF. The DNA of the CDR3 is TGTGCCAGCAGTTTATCCAGGGGGTATGGCTACACCTTC.

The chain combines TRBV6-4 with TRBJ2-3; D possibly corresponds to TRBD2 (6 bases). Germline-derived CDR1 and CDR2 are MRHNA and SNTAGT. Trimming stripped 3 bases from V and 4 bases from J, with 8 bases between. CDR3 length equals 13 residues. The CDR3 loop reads CASSEGEADTQYF. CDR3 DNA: TGTGCCAGCAGTGAGGGGGAGGCAGATACGCAGTATTTT.

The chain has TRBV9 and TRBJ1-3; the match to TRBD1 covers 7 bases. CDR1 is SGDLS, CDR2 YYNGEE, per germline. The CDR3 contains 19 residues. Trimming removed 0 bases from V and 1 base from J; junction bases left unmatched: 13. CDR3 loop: CASSVGLQGVGESGNTIYF. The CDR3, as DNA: TGTGCCAGCAGCGTAGGTCTCCAGGGGGTGGGAGAATCTGGAAACACCATATATTTT.

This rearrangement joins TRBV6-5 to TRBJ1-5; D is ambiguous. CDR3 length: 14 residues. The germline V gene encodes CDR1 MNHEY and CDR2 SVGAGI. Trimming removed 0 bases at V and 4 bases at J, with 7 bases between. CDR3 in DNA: TGTGCCAGCAGTTACTCTCCTGTTAATCAGCCCCAGCATTTT. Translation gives CASSYSPVNQPQHF.

The CDR3 DNA sequence: TGTGCCAGCAGTTTTGAAGGGGCCGGGAGGGTTGGCGAGCAGTACTTC. It translates to CASSFEGAGRVGEQYF. The chain is built from TRBV27 and TRBJ2-7; 8 positions match TRBD2. V was pared by 3 bases and J by 6 bases, with 13 bases of the junction left unmatched. CDR3 length: 16 residues. Germline loops: CDR1 MNHEY, CDR2 SMNVEV (reference sequence).

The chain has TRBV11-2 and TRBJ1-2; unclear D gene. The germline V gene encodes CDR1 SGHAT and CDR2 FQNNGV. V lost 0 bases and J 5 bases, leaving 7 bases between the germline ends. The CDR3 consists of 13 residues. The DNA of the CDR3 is TGTGCCAGCAGCTTAGATCGCAGTTATGGCTACACCTTC. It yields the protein CASSLDRSYGYTF.

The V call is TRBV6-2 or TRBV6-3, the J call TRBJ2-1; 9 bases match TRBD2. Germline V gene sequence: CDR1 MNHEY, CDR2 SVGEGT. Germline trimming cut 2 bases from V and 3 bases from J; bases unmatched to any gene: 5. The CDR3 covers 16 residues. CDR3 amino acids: CASSYALAGIYNEQFF. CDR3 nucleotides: TGTGCCAGCAGTTACGCCCTAGCGGGAATCTACAATGAGCAGTTCTTC.